The entry below gives a single T cell receptor (beta chain) sequence along with its context. An end of the junction does not agree with germline; a read error may underlie this. The CDR3 has 15 amino acids. Germline CDR1 MNHEY, CDR2 SVGAGI. Repertoires were generated with immunoSEQ multiplex PCR, while TCRdb's copy carries only in-frame clones and drops some. The data show over 350,000 clones, around nine tenths seen once. The source of the sample is a study of blood T cell repertoires in COVID-19. On the study more broadly: T cells, B-cell-depleted T cells, or PBMCs supplied cDNA or gDNA.

The J gene is TRBJ1-1, the V gene TRBV6-5, with 10 bases matching TRBD1. This clonotype was obtained from a woman aged 30 to 39 with acute or convalescent COVID-19. The sample consisted of peripheral blood. The CDR3 reads CASSYSGTGATEAFF. CDR3 in DNA: TGTGCCAGCAGCTACTCCGGGACAGGGGCTACTGAAGCTTTCTTT.